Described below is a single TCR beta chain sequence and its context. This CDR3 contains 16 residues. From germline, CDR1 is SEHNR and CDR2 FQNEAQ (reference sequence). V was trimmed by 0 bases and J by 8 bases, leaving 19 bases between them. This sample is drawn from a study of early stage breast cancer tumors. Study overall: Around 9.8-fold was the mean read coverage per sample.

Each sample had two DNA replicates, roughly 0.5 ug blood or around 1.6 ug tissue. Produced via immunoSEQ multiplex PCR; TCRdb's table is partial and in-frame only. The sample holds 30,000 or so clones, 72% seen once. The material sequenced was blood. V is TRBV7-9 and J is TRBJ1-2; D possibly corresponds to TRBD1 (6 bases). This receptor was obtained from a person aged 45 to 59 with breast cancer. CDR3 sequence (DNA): TGTGCCAGCAGCTTAGCGCTGGGGGGCACGGTAAGAGGCTACACCTTC. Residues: CASSLALGGTVRGYTF.